This T cell receptor beta chain derives from a study of cytotoxic CD8 clonotypes in ibrutinib-treated CLL. Study-wide results and limits: Age-matched healthy donor levels were exceeded by baseline clonality, which tracked circulating CD8+ T-cell counts.

Assay: immunoSEQ multiplex PCR; the TCRdb copy retains only in-frame clones and omits some. The profile shows about 200,000 clones, 75% to 85% of them singletons. V lost 0 bases and J lost 8; bases outside the gene matches: 7. The CDR3 extends over 15 amino acids. CDR1 MNHEY and CDR2 SVGAGI come from the germline V gene. As to this clone: Antigen: not known.

The source was PBMCs, collected after 12 months of ibrutinib treatment. This sequence was found in a human donor with chronic lymphocytic leukemia. The V and J genes are TRBV6-5 and TRBJ1-2; 9 nucleotides line up with TRBD1. DNA of the CDR3: TGTGCCAGCAGTTACTCCGGGACAGGGAGCGGCGGCTACACCTTC. Translated, it gives CASSYSGTGSGGYTF.